A single T cell receptor beta chain is shown here with its context. Only in-frame clones appear in the TCRdb table, and some are missing; sequencing was by immunoSEQ multiplex PCR. Among about 210,000 clones listed, approximately 85% were seen once. V lost 1 base and J lost 5; bases outside the gene matches: 6. The CDR3 is 15 amino acids. CDR1 and CDR2 from the germline V gene are SGHAT and FQNNGV. This sample is part of a study of blood T cell repertoires in COVID-19. Input material: PBMCs or T cells enriched from blood (not recorded which). This chain connects TRBV11-2 to TRBJ2-5; 8 nucleotides match TRBD1. The sequence derives from a man aged 40-55 years with acute COVID-19. The CDR3 nucleotides are TGTGCCAGCAGCTTAGTGGCAGGGGGCCGGGAGACCCAGTACTTC. This gives the protein CASSLVAGGRETQYF.